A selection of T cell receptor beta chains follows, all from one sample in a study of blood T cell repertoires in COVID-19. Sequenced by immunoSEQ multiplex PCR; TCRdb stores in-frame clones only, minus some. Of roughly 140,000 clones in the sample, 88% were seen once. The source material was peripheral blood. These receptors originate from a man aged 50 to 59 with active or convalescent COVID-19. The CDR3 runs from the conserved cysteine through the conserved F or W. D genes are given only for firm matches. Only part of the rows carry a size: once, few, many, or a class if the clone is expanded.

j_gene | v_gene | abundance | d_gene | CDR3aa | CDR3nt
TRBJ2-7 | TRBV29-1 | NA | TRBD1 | CSVEVTGAYEQYF | TGCAGCGTTGAGGTGACAGGGGCCTACGAGCAGTACTTC
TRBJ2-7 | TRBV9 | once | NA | CASGGAGPSGEQYF | TGTGCCAGCGGAGGGGCAGGTCCCTCCGGGGAGCAGTACTTC
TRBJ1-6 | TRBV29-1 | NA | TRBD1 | CSVRDRGPDSPLHF | TGCAGCGTTCGGGACAGGGGGCCGGATTCACCCCTCCACTTT
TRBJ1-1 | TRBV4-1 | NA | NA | CASSLTAGSAEAFF | TGCGCCAGCAGCCTCACCGCGGGTAGTGCTGAAGCTTTCTTT
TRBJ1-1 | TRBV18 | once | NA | CASSPGPNTEAFF | TGTGCCAGCTCACCAGGGCCGAACACTGAAGCTTTCTTT
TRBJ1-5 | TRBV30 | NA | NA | CAWSGQTNNQPQHF | TGTGCCTGGAGTGGACAGACCAACAATCAGCCCCAGCATTTT
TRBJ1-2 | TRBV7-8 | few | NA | CASSPGQGIGYTF | TGTGCCAGCAGCCCGGGGCAGGGGATTGGCTACACCTTC
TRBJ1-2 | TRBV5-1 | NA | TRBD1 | CASSERGQGDGYTF | TGCGCCAGCAGCGAAAGGGGACAGGGTGATGGCTACACCTTC
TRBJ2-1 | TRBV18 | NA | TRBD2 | CASAAIAGVVYEQFF | TGTGCCAGCGCTGCCATAGCGGGAGTTGTCTATGAGCAGTTCTTC
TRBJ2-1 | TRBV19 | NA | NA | CASRGAGATYNEQFF | TGTGCCAGTAGGGGGGCGGGAGCTACCTACAATGAGCAGTTCTTC
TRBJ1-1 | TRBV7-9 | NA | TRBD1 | CASRRQGGEAFF | TGTGCCAGCAGACGACAGGGGGGTGAAGCTTTCTTT
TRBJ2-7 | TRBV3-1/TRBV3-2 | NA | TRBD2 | CASSQVRLAGRYEQYF | TGTGCCAGCAGCCAAGTGAGACTAGCGGGAAGATACGAGCAGTACTTC
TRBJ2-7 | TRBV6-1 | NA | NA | CASSESDSLNSYEQYF | TGTGCCAGCAGTGAATCCGACAGCCTTAATTCCTACGAGCAGTACTTC
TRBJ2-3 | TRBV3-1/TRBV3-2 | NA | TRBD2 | CASRPSGNTDTQYF | TGTGCCAGCAGACCCAGCGGGAACACAGATACGCAGTATTTT
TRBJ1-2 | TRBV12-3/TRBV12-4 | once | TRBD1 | CASRGTASRGYTF | TGTGCCAGCAGGGGGACAGCATCCAGAGGCTACACCTTC
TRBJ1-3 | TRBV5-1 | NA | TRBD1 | CASRGTGPGNTIYF | TGCGCCAGCAGGGGGACAGGGCCCGGAAACACCATATATTTT
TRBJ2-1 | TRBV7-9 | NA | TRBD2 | CASSPGTISYNEQFF | TGTGCCAGCAGCCCAGGGACTATATCCTACAATGAGCAGTTCTTC
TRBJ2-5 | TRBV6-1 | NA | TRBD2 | CASSEALLGTSGRGETQYF | TGTGCCAGCAGTGAAGCGCTTCTCGGGACTAGCGGGAGGGGGGAGACCCAGTACTTC
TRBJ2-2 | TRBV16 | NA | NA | CASSHDRTTGELFF | TGTGCCAGCAGCCACGACAGGACCACCGGGGAGCTGTTTTTT
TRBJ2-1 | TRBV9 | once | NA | CASSAGATPGEQFF | TGTGCCAGCAGCGCTGGGGCAACTCCAGGGGAGCAGTTCTTC
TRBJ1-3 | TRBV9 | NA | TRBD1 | CASSLGGSGADTIYF | TGTGCCAGCAGCCTAGGGGGCTCTGGGGCGGACACCATATATTTT
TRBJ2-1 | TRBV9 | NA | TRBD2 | CASSVAASGIYNEQFF | TGTGCCAGCAGCGTAGCGGCTAGCGGGATTTACAATGAGCAGTTCTTC